Presented here are 12 T cell receptor beta chains from one specimen sequenced in a study of blood T cell repertoires in COVID-19. The table came from immunoSEQ multiplex PCR; TCRdb's copy has only in-frame clones and leaves some out. In the table there are a few hundred thousand clones, approximately 86% of which are singletons. Sequenced input: peripheral blood. Receptors originate from a woman between 18 and 30 years old with acute or convalescent COVID-19.

This chain uses TRBV11-3 with TRBJ2-3; the match to TRBD2 covers 8 bases. The CDR3 sequence is 18 residues long. V shed 1 base, J shed 4 bases, and the junction held 13 bases outside the gene matches. Looked up from germline, CDR1 is SGHNT and CDR2 is YENEEA. CDR3 bases: TGTGCCAGCAGCTTAGGCCAAGCGGGAGTCTTGAGTTCAGATACGCAGTATTTT. This gives the protein CASSLGQAGVLSSDTQYF.

The chain links TRBV29-1 to TRBJ2-5; 10 bases align to TRBD2. This CDR3 comprises 12 residues. J gave up 5 bases and V 6 bases, and 3 bases lay outside the gene matches. Germline V gives CDR1 SQVTM, CDR2 ANQGSEA. For the CDR3, the DNA is TGCAGCGTAGGACTAGCGGAGGAGACCCAGTACTTC. Its protein product is CSVGLAEETQYF.

This clone was recorded once. The chain uses TRBV4-2 and TRBJ2-7, with D perhaps TRBD1 (6 bases). The CDR3 length is 15 residues. The V end lost 4 bases, the J end lost 3 bases, and 16 bases lay between the germline ends. Germline V lookup: CDR1 LGHNA, CDR2 YNFKEQ. CDR3 sequence (DNA): TGTGCCAGCAGCCGGGGGCAGGGGATAGGCTACGAGCAGTACTTC. The encoded protein is CASSRGQGIGYEQYF.

As regards this clone: This specimen includes other DNA sequences encoding the same CDR3. The chain carries TRBV5-1 and TRBJ2-1; tentative D call: TRBD2 (5 bases). This CDR3 is 12 amino acids long. CDR1 SGHRS and CDR2 YFSETQ come from the germline V gene. Trimming took off 0 bases at V and 7 bases at J, with 5 bases between the two ends. CDR3 in DNA: TGCGCCAGCAGCTTGGGAGGGAATGAGCAGTTCTTC. It yields the protein CASSLGGNEQFF.

V usage is TRBV11-2 and J usage is TRBJ2-7; unclear D gene. The CDR3 has 15 amino acids. Deletions cut 1 base from V and 0 bases from J, with 10 bases between. Germline V gene lookup returns CDR1 SGHAT and CDR2 FQNNGV. This CDR3 is CASSLVPESSYEQYF. CDR3 coding DNA: TGTGCCAGCAGCTTAGTACCGGAGAGCTCCTACGAGCAGTACTTC.

The chain has TRBV7-9 and TRBJ1-1, with TRBD1 matching 7 bases. The length of the CDR3 is 15 residues. The V gene's germline CDR1 is SEHNR and CDR2 FQNEAQ (reference sequence). V dropped 0 bases and J dropped 10; count of bases not matched to a gene: 11. The CDR3 reads CASSLALTGAAIAFF. In DNA, the CDR3 is TGTGCCAGCAGCTTAGCGTTAACAGGGGCCGCGATAGCTTTCTTT.

The gene calls are TRBV7-9 and TRBJ1-1; D remains ambiguous. CDR3 length: 15 amino acids. Germline CDR1 SEHNR, CDR2 FQNEAQ (reference sequence). V gave up 1 base and J gave up 1 base, with 10 bases separating them. The CDR3 nucleotides are TGTGCCAGCAGCTTAGGCAGGAATCGGAACACTGAAGCTTTCTTT. It translates to CASSLGRNRNTEAFF.

The J gene is TRBJ1-1, the V gene TRBV28, with 8 bases aligning to TRBD1. Germline CDR1 reads MDHEN; CDR2 reads SYDVKM. This CDR3 is built from 18 residues. V shed 4 bases, J shed 3 bases, and the junction held 16 bases outside the gene matches. DNA for the CDR3: TGTGCCAGCAGTTCCCGTGGGCAGGGGGCAATGAGGGACACTGAAGCTTTCTTT. Its translation: CASSSRGQGAMRDTEAFF. The full variable domain, rest sourced from reference TRBV28 and TRBJ1-1, is DVKVTQSSRYLVKRTGEKVFLECVQDMDHENMFWYRQDPGLGLRLIYFSYDVKMKEKGDIPEGYSVSREKKERFSLILESASTNQTSMYLCASSSRGQGAMRDTEAFFGQGTRLTVV.

The chain has TRBV4-3 and TRBJ2-5, with TRBD2 matching 12 bases. CDR1 is LGHNA and CDR2 is YSLEER in the germline V gene. The CDR3 length is 18 residues. The ends lost 3 bases at V and 5 bases at J; junction bases unmatched: 13. CDR3 bases: TGCGCCAGCAGCCAGGCTGCTGGTCCTAGCGGGAGGGGTGAGACCCAGTACTTC. Translated, it gives CASSQAAGPSGRGETQYF.

The gene calls are TRBV6-2 or TRBV6-3 and TRBJ2-3; D is undetermined. The CDR3 is made up of 15 amino acids. Germline CDR1 is MNHEY and CDR2 is SVGEGT. Trimming stripped 2 bases from V and 2 bases from J, with 11 bases between. CDR3: CASSYGSSFTDTQYF. The DNA of the CDR3 is TGTGCCAGCAGTTACGGCTCTAGTTTCACAGATACGCAGTATTTT.

The chain links TRBV6-2 or TRBV6-3 to TRBJ2-5; D is undetermined. Germline CDR1 MNHEY, CDR2 SVGEGT. This CDR3 is 12 amino acids long. Trimming removed 2 bases from V and 5 bases from J, with 6 bases in between. This chain's CDR3 is CASSYVRETQYF. CDR3 DNA sequence: TGTGCCAGCAGTTACGTACGGGAGACCCAGTACTTC.

The chain recombines TRBV5-8 with TRBJ2-4; TRBD2 agrees at 11 bases. The CDR3 is 18 amino acids. The germline CDR1 and CDR2 sequences are SGHTS and YDEGEE. Trimming cost V 2 bases and J 0 bases; bases outside gene matches: 7. CDR3 amino acids: CASSFGTSGPLAKNIQYF. The CDR3 coding sequence is TGTGCCAGCAGCTTCGGGACTAGCGGCCCGCTAGCCAAAAACATTCAGTACTTC.